This is a list of T cell receptor beta chains from one sample in a study of post-analysis software for immune sequencing data. TCRdb processed the PCR reads anew with MiXCR; each CDR3 protein has one entry. The sample includes around 710,000 distinct CDR3 sequences, around 42% seen only once; the top ten take roughly 4.9%. The material sequenced was blood. These receptors were collected from a girl aged 5-17 years with multiple sclerosis. CDR3s leave out the opening cysteine and the closing phenylalanine or tryptophan.

TRBV5-1 | ASSYGQAANSPLH
TRBV10-2 | ASMGTSSYNEQF
TRBV5-1 | ASSIDIGQPQH
TRBV5-1 | ASSPGQAPLNSPPH
TRBV5-1 | ASTQGVEKTEAF
TRBV6-2/TRBV6-3 | ASNRDGTDLIYQETQY
TRBV28 | ASSLPSGAYNEQF
TRBV4-2 | ASSQEAGTNSPLH
TRBV7-2 | ASSSGAGARDTQY
TRBV7-9 | ASSLSMGLAGQETQY
TRBV7-2 | ASRPNRVGETQY
TRBV6-5 | ASSYSGPLEAF
TRBV7-2 | ASSLAKELEGMYQETQY
TRBV6-1 | ASSERGQGAFQETQY
TRBV29-1 | SVEEPETQY
TRBV7-2 | ASSLGWGQPQH
TRBV20-1 | SARGPSGSADTQY
TRBV9 | ASSVWPSYEQF
TRBV11-2 | ASSWPTTHAGRGASVGTDTQY
TRBV20-1 | SARGLAGVLEQF
TRBV12-3/TRBV12-4 | ASNAGRQFYEQY
TRBV10-3 | AISVGQGLNYGYT
TRBV7-8 | ASSSGPRGNQPQH
TRBV29-1 | SGSGGPLNTEAF
TRBV20-1 | SASQAELVEQF
TRBV5-1 | ASSLVTSGSHNEQF
TRBV19 | ASTLQFLNYGYT
TRBV7-2 | ASSYTLTSQETQY
TRBV4-3 | ASSQDGRTGNTQY
TRBV20-1 | SARGLAGVFEQF
TRBV19 | ASSLTPVGANVLT
TRBV10-3 | AISAFGTGDEQY
TRBV5-1 | ASSLQQGPTYNEQF